This TCR beta chain came from a study of cytomegalovirus exposure and HLA in healthy donors. The J segment lost 1 base and the V segment lost 8 bases, leaving 10 bases of the junction unmatched. The CDR3 sequence is 15 residues long. Germline CDR1 reads SGHTA; CDR2 reads FQGNSA. The PCR contained 60 Vbeta and 13 Jbeta primers. TCRdb keeps only in-frame clones here, not all; method: immunoSEQ multiplex PCR. The data contain over 100,000 clones, about 80% of them singletons. On this clone: Its antigen is as yet unknown.

Overall study findings and caveats: When a later analysis compared HLA-associated TCR beta chains with equally common others, the HLA-associated chains turned out to be more clonally expanded and to have lower generation probabilities. In an earlier analysis, in 540 or so donors, most V segments appeared productive either ~90% or ~30% of the time.

The genes are TRBV7-2 and TRBJ2-7; 8 bases agree with TRBD1. The source is a woman in her thirties or forties in good health and CMV-seropositive. The sample consisted of PBMCs. CDR3 in amino acids: CASGVQGVTSYEQYF. CDR3 sequence (DNA): TGTGCCAGCGGGGTACAGGGGGTTACATCCTACGAGCAGTACTTC.